The following is a T cell receptor (beta chain) sequence with its context. Its specificity is unknown. These data come from a study of T cell repertoires in cytomegalovirus infection. Study at large: Public TCR beta signatures marked donors with CMV infection and the matching HLA. Points from the study as a whole: HLA-C-restricted CMV clonotypes gave the most frequent clonotype in two of eight donors.

TCRdb called the reads again in MiXCR, with one record for every CDR3 protein. The table shows approximately 100,000 distinct CDR3 sequences, with approximately 28% occurring only once. Germline V CDR1 and CDR2: SGHTA, FQGNSA. The CDR3 totals 11 residues. Trimming left V 3 bases short and J 7 bases short, with 7 bases between. V gene TRBV7-2 combines with J gene TRBJ2-7; D unclear. This receptor was taken from a human donor in good health (CMV status not recorded). Some clones in this sample may be carry-over from other donors' samples. This specimen consisted of CD8+ T cells from cultured PBMCs, obtained from culture after CMV antigen stimulation. The CDR3 coding sequence is TGTGCCAGCAGCTTGTTGGAAGAGCAGTACTTC. This sequence encodes CASSLLEEQYF.